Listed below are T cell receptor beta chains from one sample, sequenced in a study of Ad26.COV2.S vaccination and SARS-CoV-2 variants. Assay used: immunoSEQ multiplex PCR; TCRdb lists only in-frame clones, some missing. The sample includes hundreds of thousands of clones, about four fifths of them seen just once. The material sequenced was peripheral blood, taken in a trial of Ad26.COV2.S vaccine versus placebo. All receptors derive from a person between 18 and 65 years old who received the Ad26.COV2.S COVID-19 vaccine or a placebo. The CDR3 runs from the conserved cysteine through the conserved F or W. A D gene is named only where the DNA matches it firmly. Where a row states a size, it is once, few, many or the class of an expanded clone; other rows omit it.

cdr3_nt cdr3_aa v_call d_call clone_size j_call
TGTGCCAGCAGCCCCAACCACCCGGGGGGCTACGAGCAGTACTTC CASSPNHPGGYEQYF TRBV9 TRBD2 - TRBJ2-7
TGTGCCAGCAGTTTTACTGACAGGGGTAATTCACCCCTCCACTTT CASSFTDRGNSPLHF TRBV5-6 TRBD1 - TRBJ1-6
TGTGCCAGCAGCCCCTGGGGATCGGAGACCCAGTACTTC CASSPWGSETQYF TRBV11-3 - - TRBJ2-5
TGTGCCAGCAGCACTTCCGGGACAGGGGGTAGTGCTTTCTTT CASSTSGTGGSAFF TRBV7-9 TRBD1 few TRBJ1-1
TGTGCCAGCAGCAGCCACTCCTTTACTAGCACAGATACGCAGTATTTT CASSSHSFTSTDTQYF TRBV5-4 - once TRBJ2-3
TGTGCCAGCAGCGCCGGACTTTTGGGAAATGAAAAACTGTTTTTT CASSAGLLGNEKLFF TRBV7-9 - once TRBJ1-4
TGTGCCAGCAGCTTAATTCGGGGGGCCGGGGATGGCTACACCTTC CASSLIRGAGDGYTF TRBV7-2 - - TRBJ1-2
TGTGCCACCAGCCCCCGACTAGCGAGCTCCTACGAGCAGTACTTC CATSPRLASSYEQYF TRBV15 TRBD2 - TRBJ2-7
TGTGCCAGCAGGATTAACAGGGGAGATGAGCAGTTCTTC CASRINRGDEQFF TRBV12-3/TRBV12-4 TRBD1 - TRBJ2-1
TGTGCCAGTAGTGTTGGGACAGCCTCCCTACACGAGCAGTACTTC CASSVGTASLHEQYF TRBV19 TRBD1 few TRBJ2-7
TGTGCCAGCAGCTACCGGACAGGGAACACTGAAGCTTTCTTT CASSYRTGNTEAFF TRBV5-6 TRBD1 - TRBJ1-1
TGTGCCAGCAGGGGAGTTGACAGTAGCAATCAGCCCCAGCATTTT CASRGVDSSNQPQHF TRBV27 - - TRBJ1-5
TGCAGTGCTAGAGCAGGCCCGGGTTTCTTT CSARAGPGFF TRBV20-1 - - TRBJ1-1
TGTGCCAGCAGTTTAGTTTCATTGAACACTGAAGCTTTCTTT CASSLVSLNTEAFF TRBV27 - - TRBJ1-1
TGTGCCACGAGCGGACAGTACTCTGGGGCCAACGTCCTGACTTTC CATSGQYSGANVLTF TRBV24-1 - - TRBJ2-6
TGTGCCAGCAGCCGGACAGAATCGGGGTATGGCTACACCTTC CASSRTESGYGYTF TRBV14 - few TRBJ1-2
TGTGCCAGCAGTCAGGACAGGGGAGGTGAAGCTTTCTTT CASSQDRGGEAFF TRBV6-5 TRBD1 - TRBJ1-1
TGTGCCAGCAGCTTAGTGACATCACGTTATGGCTACACCTTC CASSLVTSRYGYTF TRBV11-2 - - TRBJ1-2
TGTGCCAGCAGCTTAGGACCGGGAACAGAGCAGTACTTC CASSLGPGTEQYF TRBV7-2 - - TRBJ2-7
TGTGCCAGCCGGGGACAGGGGACCGGGGAGCTGTTTTTT CASRGQGTGELFF TRBV2 TRBD1 - TRBJ2-2
TGTGCCAGCAGTGAAAGGGCAGGGGGCGTCTATGGCTACACCTTC CASSERAGGVYGYTF TRBV6-1 TRBD1 - TRBJ1-2
TGTGCCAGCAGTTACGACTCCTCATCACCCCTCCACTTT CASSYDSSSPLHF TRBV6-5 - once TRBJ1-6
TGTGCCACCAGTGTACCAGCAGGAGCTTTCTTT CATSVPAGAFF TRBV24-1 - - TRBJ1-1
TGTGCCACCCGCCAGGGGGCCGGGGAGCTGTTTTTT CATRQGAGELFF TRBV19 TRBD1 - TRBJ2-2
TGTGCCAGCAGTTTTAACGAGGGCACTGAAGCTTTCTTT CASSFNEGTEAFF TRBV27 - few TRBJ1-1
TGTGCCATCAGCGTGACAGGGGATGGCTACACCTTC CAISVTGDGYTF TRBV10-3 TRBD1 - TRBJ1-2
TGTGCCATCAGCCTACCGCCACAGGGCAGCTCCTACGAGCAGTACTTC CAISLPPQGSSYEQYF TRBV10-3 - - TRBJ2-7
TGCAGCGTTGACGGGGAGACCGGGGAGCTGTTTTTT CSVDGETGELFF TRBV29-1 - - TRBJ2-2
TGTGCCACCAGTGATTCAGGGGACCACTCACCCCTCCACTTT CATSDSGDHSPLHF TRBV24-1 - - TRBJ1-6
TGTGCCAGCAGCTCGGGACTAGCGGTCTACGAGCAGTACTTC CASSSGLAVYEQYF TRBV5-6 TRBD2 - TRBJ2-7
TGTGCCAGCAGCGGCGACAGGGCTGAGCAGTTCTTC CASSGDRAEQFF TRBV9 TRBD1 - TRBJ2-1
TGTGCCAGTAGTATTGGCAGCTACTCTGGAAACACCATATATTTT CASSIGSYSGNTIYF TRBV19 - - TRBJ1-3
TGCGCCAGCAGCCAAGATTCGGTGGGGAATCAGCCCCAGCATTTT CASSQDSVGNQPQHF TRBV4-1 - - TRBJ1-5
TGCGCCAGCAGCCGGGGCGGCATAAGGGCAGAGACCCAGTACTTC CASSRGGIRAETQYF TRBV4-1 - - TRBJ2-5
TGTGCCAGCAGCCGGGACGGAGGCGAGCAGTACTTC CASSRDGGEQYF TRBV7-8 - - TRBJ2-7
TGTGCCACCAGCCGGGACAGGGGTACTGGCTACACCTTC CATSRDRGTGYTF TRBV15 TRBD1 - TRBJ1-2
TGTGCCAGCAGCCAAGACAGGGTAGTAACTTTCTTT CASSQDRVVTFF TRBV11-2 TRBD1 few TRBJ1-1
TGTGCCAGCAGCCCGGGACGGAACTCCTACGAGCAGTACTTC CASSPGRNSYEQYF TRBV7-3 - - TRBJ2-7
TGCGCCAGCAGCTCTCTTGTTAGCGGGGGTAATGAGCAGTTCTTC CASSSLVSGGNEQFF TRBV5-1 TRBD2 - TRBJ2-1
TGTGCCAGCAGCTTAGGGGCTGGGCGGGGGAGGACCCAGTACTTC CASSLGAGRGRTQYF TRBV7-2 TRBD2 - TRBJ2-5
TGCGCCAGCAGCTTCGAATTATCAGCTAACTATGGCTACACCTTC CASSFELSANYGYTF TRBV5-1 - - TRBJ1-2
TGTGCCAGTAGTTCGGGACAGGGGGCGCTTGGCGAAAAACTGTTTTTT CASSSGQGALGEKLFF TRBV19 TRBD1 - TRBJ1-4
TGTGCCAGCAGCTGGCCGGGCCTCTATAGCACAGATACGCAGTATTTT CASSWPGLYSTDTQYF TRBV5-6 - - TRBJ2-3
TGTGCCAGCAGCTTGGCGGACAGCCATGAAGCTTTCTTT CASSLADSHEAFF TRBV5-4 - - TRBJ1-1